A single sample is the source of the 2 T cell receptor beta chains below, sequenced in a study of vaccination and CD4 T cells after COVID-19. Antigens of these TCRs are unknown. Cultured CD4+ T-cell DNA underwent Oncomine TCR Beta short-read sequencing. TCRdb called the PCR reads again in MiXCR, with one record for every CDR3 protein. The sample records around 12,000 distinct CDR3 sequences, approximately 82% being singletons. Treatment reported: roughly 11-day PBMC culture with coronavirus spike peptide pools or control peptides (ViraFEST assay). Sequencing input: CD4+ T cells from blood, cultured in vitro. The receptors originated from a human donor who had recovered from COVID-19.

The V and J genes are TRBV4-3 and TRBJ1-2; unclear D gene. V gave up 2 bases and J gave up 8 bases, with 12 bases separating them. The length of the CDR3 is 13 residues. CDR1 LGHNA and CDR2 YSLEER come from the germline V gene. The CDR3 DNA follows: TGCGCCAGCAGCCAATGGGCTGGACGAGGCTACACCTTC. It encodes CASSQWAGRGYTF.

The CDR3 spells CASGTGDGYTF. The CDR3 DNA is TGTGCCAGCGGGACAGGGGATGGCTACACCTTC. This chain links TRBV6-2 or TRBV6-3 with TRBJ1-2, with TRBD1 identical over 10 bases. In germline, CDR1 is MNHEY, CDR2 SVGEGT. Trimming removed 8 bases from V and 6 bases from J; junction bases left unmatched: 0. The CDR3 is made up of 11 amino acids.